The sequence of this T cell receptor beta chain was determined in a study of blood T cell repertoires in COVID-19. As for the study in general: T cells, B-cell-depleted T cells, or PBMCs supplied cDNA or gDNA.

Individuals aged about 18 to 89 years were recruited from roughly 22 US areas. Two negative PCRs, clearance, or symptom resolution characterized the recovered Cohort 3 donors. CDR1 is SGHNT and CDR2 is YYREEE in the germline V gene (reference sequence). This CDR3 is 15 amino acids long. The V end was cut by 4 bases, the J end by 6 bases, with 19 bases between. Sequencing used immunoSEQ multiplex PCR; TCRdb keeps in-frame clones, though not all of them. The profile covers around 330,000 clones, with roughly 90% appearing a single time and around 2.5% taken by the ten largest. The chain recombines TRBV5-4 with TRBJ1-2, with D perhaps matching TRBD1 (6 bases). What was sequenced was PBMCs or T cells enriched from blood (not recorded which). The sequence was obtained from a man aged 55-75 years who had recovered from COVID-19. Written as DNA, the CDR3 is TGTGCCAGCAGCCAGGTGGCGGGGGGCGCGCATGGCTACACCTTC. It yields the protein CASSQVAGGAHGYTF.